The 26 T cell receptor beta chains listed next were all sequenced from one sample in a study of blood T cell repertoires in COVID-19. The method was immunoSEQ multiplex PCR; TCRdb's version includes in-frame clones alone and lacks a portion of them. In the table there are hundreds of thousands of clones, roughly 80% of which are singletons. Specimen: peripheral blood. The receptor set was obtained from a woman aged 55-75 years with active or convalescent COVID-19.

The rearrangement links TRBV6-1 to TRBJ2-1; unclear D gene. The CDR3 contains 16 residues. Per germline, CDR1 MNHNS and CDR2 SASEGT. Trimming removed 0 bases from V and 0 bases from J, with 9 bases in between. The CDR3 is CASSEAYSSSYNEQFF. DNA for the CDR3: TGTGCCAGCAGTGAAGCTTACAGCAGCTCCTACAATGAGCAGTTCTTC.

The V gene is TRBV2, the J gene TRBJ1-2, with a weak D call TRBD1 (5 bases). CDR3 size: 14 residues. V lost 1 base to trimming and J lost 5 bases, with 11 bases between them. CDR1 SNHLY and CDR2 FYNNEI come from the germline V gene. CDR3 nucleotide sequence: TGTGCCAGCAGTGAAGTTCCGGGGGGTTATGGCTACACCTTC. Translation: CASSEVPGGYGYTF.

This chain uses TRBV2 with TRBJ2-5, with D hard to call. The CDR3 runs to 11 residues. The V and J ends lost 6 bases and 1 base respectively, with 3 bases between them. CDR1 and CDR2 (germline): SNHLY, FYNNEI. CDR3 DNA sequence: TGTGCCAGCAGGGCCCAAGAGACCCAGTACTTC. Encoded protein: CASRAQETQYF. The whole variable domain, remainder taken from reference TRBV2 and TRBJ2-5, is EPEVTQTPSHQVTQMGQEVILRCVPISNHLYFYWYRQILGQKVEFLVSFYNNEISEKSEIFDDQFSVERPDGSNFTLKIRSTKLEDSAMYFCASRAQETQYFGPGTRLLVL.

The chain carries TRBV9 and TRBJ2-1; TRBD2 aligns across 8 bases. Looked up from germline, CDR1 is SGDLS and CDR2 is YYNGEE. The CDR3 runs to 16 residues. Losses at the gene ends were 4 bases for V and 5 bases for J; bases not matched to a gene: 11. The chain's CDR3 is CASSQGPGLEDNEQFF. Written as DNA, the CDR3 is TGTGCCAGCAGCCAGGGACCGGGACTAGAAGACAATGAGCAGTTCTTC.

The chain joins TRBV6-6 to TRBJ2-1; a possible D gene is TRBD1 (6 bases). CDR1 MNHNY and CDR2 SVGAGI come from the germline V gene (reference sequence). The CDR3 runs to 13 residues. V dropped 9 bases and J dropped 4 bases, with 13 bases sitting between them. DNA for the CDR3: TGTGCCAGAAGTGGGGGCCTTTACAATGAGCAGTTCTTC. Protein sequence: CARSGGLYNEQFF.

The genes are TRBV30 and TRBJ2-3; D unclear. The CDR3 is made up of 14 amino acids. V was clipped by 1 base and J by 1 base, with 9 bases between them. The germline V gene has CDR1 GTSNPN and CDR2 SVGIG (reference sequence). The CDR3 DNA reads as TGTGCCTGGAGTGGCCACTACCGCACAGATACGCAGTATTTT. It codes for CAWSGHYRTDTQYF.

This clone was seen just once. The chain couples TRBV6-2 or TRBV6-3 to TRBJ1-6; 7 positions agree with TRBD1. This CDR3 has 16 amino acids. J was trimmed by 7 bases and V by 6 bases; bases with no gene match: 12. Germline CDR1 reads MNHEY; CDR2 reads SVGEGT. This CDR3 is CASSLDHDRVNSPLHF. The DNA for the CDR3 is TGTGCCAGCAGCCTCGACCATGACAGGGTAAATTCACCCCTCCACTTT.

The count of this clone is one. The chain couples TRBV29-1 to TRBJ2-5, with 11 bases identical to TRBD2. Germline V lookup: CDR1 SQVTM, CDR2 ANQGSEA. With V trimmed by 4 bases and J by 2 bases, 9 bases remained unmatched. The CDR3 runs to 16 residues. The CDR3 region has the DNA TGCAGCGTTGCCCGCCTAGCGGGGGGCCTACAAGAGACCCAGTACTTC. The encoded protein is CSVARLAGGLQETQYF. Full variable domain (rest looked up from reference TRBV29-1 and TRBJ2-5): SAVISQKPSRDICQRGTSLTIQCQVDSQVTMMFWYRQQPGQSLTLIATANQGSEATYESGFVIDKFPISRPNLTFSTLTVSNMSPEDSSIYLCSVARLAGGLQETQYFGPGTRLLVL.

This chain links TRBV2 with TRBJ1-6; D may be TRBD1 (5 bases). The germline V gene encodes CDR1 SNHLY and CDR2 FYNNEI. The CDR3 loop spans 15 amino acids. Trimming took 5 bases from V and 2 from J, leaving 10 bases between them. The DNA for the CDR3 is TGTGCCAGCAGTCCGGGAGGGGCCTATAATTCACCCCTCCACTTT. Translated, it gives CASSPGGAYNSPLHF.

This clone was recorded once. The chain is built from TRBV6-5 and TRBJ1-2; no firm D call. The length of the CDR3 is 15 residues. Trimming took off 5 bases at V and 0 bases at J, with 13 bases between the two ends. CDR1 is MNHEY and CDR2 is SVGAGI in the germline V gene. The CDR3 region is CASSRAGPANYGYTF. CDR3 DNA: TGTGCCAGCAGTCGAGCGGGTCCAGCTAACTATGGCTACACCTTC.

This clone was seen only once. The V call is TRBV2, the J call TRBJ2-7; 7 bases are shared with TRBD1. Germline-derived CDR1 and CDR2 are SNHLY and FYNNEI. The V and J ends lost 7 bases and 1 base, in that order; junction bases with no gene match: 7. This CDR3 is 14 amino acids long. In DNA, the CDR3 is TGTGCCAGCACCGTGGACAGGCATTCCTACGAGCAGTACTTC. It yields the protein CASTVDRHSYEQYF.

The chain couples TRBV4-1 to TRBJ2-1; D is unresolved. This CDR3 is 18 amino acids long. CDR1 MGHRA and CDR2 YSYEKL come from the germline V gene. V lost 0 bases to trimming and J lost 0 bases, with 15 bases between them. For the CDR3, the DNA is TGCGCCAGCAGCCAAGATATCGAGAGTAGTACCTCCTACAATGAGCAGTTCTTC. Protein: CASSQDIESSTSYNEQFF.

J is TRBJ2-7 and V is TRBV6-5; D possibly corresponds to TRBD2 (6 bases). Trimming stripped 7 bases from V and 0 bases from J, with 16 bases between. The CDR3 extends over 15 amino acids. Germline-derived CDR1 and CDR2 are MNHEY and SVGAGI. The CDR3 sequence: CASTWRVGSSYEQYF. The DNA of the CDR3 is TGTGCCAGCACCTGGAGGGTGGGTAGCTCCTACGAGCAGTACTTC.

The gene calls are TRBV2 and TRBJ2-3; the D gene is possibly TRBD2 (6 bases). The CDR3 extends over 10 amino acids. Germline V gene lookup returns CDR1 SNHLY and CDR2 FYNNEI. V lost 6 bases and J 9 bases, leaving 7 bases between the germline ends. The CDR3 protein is CASRAGTQYF. Written as DNA, the CDR3 is TGTGCCAGCAGGGCGGGGACGCAGTATTTT.

The V and J genes are TRBV27 and TRBJ1-2; D not certain. CDR1 and CDR2 (germline): MNHEY, SMNVEV (reference sequence). V was clipped by 4 bases and J by 2 bases, with 11 bases between them. This CDR3 has 14 amino acids. DNA for the CDR3: TGTGCCAGCAGTTCCCTGGGGAGGAACTATGGCTACACCTTC. It translates to CASSSLGRNYGYTF.

This rearrangement joins TRBV4-3 to TRBJ1-2; a weak D match, TRBD1 (5 bases). Germline V gene data show CDR1 as LGHNA and CDR2 as YSLEER. Trimming cost V 0 bases and J 2 bases, with 13 bases left between them. This CDR3 spans 16 amino acids. The CDR3: CASSQDHGGLNYGYTF. The DNA for the CDR3 is TGCGCCAGCAGCCAAGATCATGGGGGACTAAACTATGGCTACACCTTC.

J is TRBJ1-3 and V is TRBV6-5, with 7 bases that match TRBD1. CDR3 length: 14 amino acids. V was pared by 6 bases and J by 5 bases, with 7 bases of the junction left unmatched. Germline V CDR1 and CDR2: MNHEY, SVGAGI. The CDR3 DNA is TGTGCCAGCAGACCCACAGGGGAACGAAACACCATATATTTT. Translating it yields CASRPTGERNTIYF.

The chain is built from TRBV5-1 and TRBJ2-7; 7 nucleotides agree with TRBD1. Losses at the gene ends were 0 bases for V and 5 bases for J; bases not matched to a gene: 5. The V gene's germline CDR1 is SGHRS and CDR2 YFSETQ. CDR3 length: 14 amino acids. The CDR3 sequence is CASSLEQGSHEQYF. Written as DNA, the CDR3 is TGCGCCAGCAGCTTGGAACAGGGGTCCCACGAGCAGTACTTC.

This clone was found once. A much larger clone is a single base away; this may be a read error. This chain uses TRBV5-1 with TRBJ2-1; possibly TRBD1 for D (5 bases). V shed 0 bases and J shed 4 bases, with 5 bases lying between them. The CDR3 runs 13 residues. Per germline, CDR1 SGHRS and CDR2 YFSETQ. CDR3 nucleotide sequence: TGCGCCAGCAGCTTGGGACAGTACAATGAGCAGTTCTTC. Translated: CASSLGQYNEQFF.

The CDR3 DNA sequence: TGCGCCAGCAGCCAAGCGACAACCATGTACGAGCAGTACTTC. Its translation: CASSQATTMYEQYF. The rearrangement joins TRBV4-1 to TRBJ2-7; D is undetermined. V gave up 1 base and J gave up 4 bases, with 11 bases separating them. CDR1 and CDR2 (germline): MGHRA, YSYEKL. The CDR3 totals 14 residues.

The V and J genes are TRBV9 and TRBJ2-5; tentative D call: TRBD1 (5 bases). Germline V gene data show CDR1 as SGDLS and CDR2 as YYNGEE. This CDR3 is built from 15 residues. Trimming pared 0 bases from V and 0 bases from J, leaving 9 bases between. This CDR3 reads CASSVGQSNQETQYF. In nucleotides, the CDR3 is TGTGCCAGCAGCGTAGGACAGAGTAACCAAGAGACCCAGTACTTC.

J is TRBJ2-7 and V is TRBV9, with D possibly matching TRBD2 (5 bases). Germline-derived CDR1 and CDR2 are SGDLS and YYNGEE. V was trimmed by 4 bases and J by 3 bases, leaving 11 bases between them. The CDR3 runs 13 residues. CDR3 in DNA: TGTGCCAGCAGCCCAGGAGGCAACTACGAGCAGTACTTC. Translated, it gives CASSPGGNYEQYF.

This clone was seen a single time. The chain recombines TRBV3-1 (or the pseudogene TRBV3-2) with TRBJ1-6; 7 bases match TRBD1. The ends lost 5 bases at V and 7 bases at J; junction bases unmatched: 2. CDR3 length: 13 residues. Germline V gene data show CDR1 as LGHDT and CDR2 as YNNKEL (reference sequence). CDR3 coding DNA: TGTGCCAGCAGCACACAGGGGAATTCACCCCTCCACTTT. It codes for CASSTQGNSPLHF.

The chain couples TRBV5-1 to TRBJ1-4; 9 nucleotides agree with TRBD1. V was clipped by 5 bases and J by 7 bases; unmatched bases: 9. From germline, CDR1 is SGHRS and CDR2 YFSETQ. The CDR3 length is 15 residues. CDR3 nucleotides: TGCGCCAGCAGTCTCCCGGGACAGGGCGGTGAAAAACTGTTTTTT. Translated, it gives CASSLPGQGGEKLFF.

The chain recombines TRBV18 with TRBJ2-1; weak D call: TRBD2 (6 bases). Trimming took off 4 bases at V and 13 bases at J, with 26 bases between the two ends. CDR3 size: 16 residues. CDR1 is KGHSH and CDR2 is LQKENI in the germline V gene. This CDR3 is CASSRARDSNPFIQFF. In DNA, the CDR3 is TGTGCCAGCTCACGGGCCCGGGACTCCAACCCATTCATCCAGTTCTTC.

The J gene is TRBJ1-6, the V gene TRBV6-5, with TRBD1 as a possible D gene (6 bases). The V and J ends lost 6 bases and 7 bases respectively, with 13 bases between them. Germline V gene data show CDR1 as MNHEY and CDR2 as SVGAGI. The CDR3 sequence is 14 residues long. The CDR3 spells CASRPQGTNSPLHF. In DNA form, the CDR3 reads TGTGCCAGCAGACCACAGGGAACAAATTCACCCCTCCACTTT.